This passage covers 19 T cell receptor beta chains from one sample sequenced in a study of technical replicates of blood from several donors. Libraries were prepared by immunoSEQ multiplex PCR; TCRdb keeps only in-frame clonotypes and omits some of them. The repertoire has 75,000 to 90,000 clones, around 90% of them found once; the top ten carry 0.39%. The sample consisted of T cells isolated from PBMCs. All receptors come from a human donor in good health.

The V and J genes are TRBV10-3 and TRBJ1-3; 11 positions match TRBD1. This CDR3 spans 16 amino acids. Per the germline V gene, CDR1 is ENHRY and CDR2 is SYGVKD. J lost 0 bases, V lost 10 bases, and 8 bases had no gene match. The CDR3 reads CASSLGTGGSGNTIYF. The CDR3 DNA follows: TGTGCCAGCAGCCTCGGGACAGGGGGCTCTGGAAACACCATATATTTT.

The V call is TRBV11-3, the J call TRBJ2-7; TRBD1 aligns across 9 bases. V lost 4 bases and J lost 3; bases outside the gene matches: 4. The germline gives CDR1 SGHNT, CDR2 YENEEA. CDR3 length: 14 amino acids. The CDR3 loop reads CASSSGTGSYEQYF. The DNA of the CDR3 is TGTGCCAGCAGCTCAGGGACAGGGAGCTACGAGCAGTACTTC.

The gene calls are TRBV5-4 and TRBJ2-1; 7 bases map to TRBD2. This CDR3 is built from 17 residues. V shed 7 bases, J shed 3 bases, and the junction held 16 bases outside the gene matches. Germline V gene lookup returns CDR1 SGHNT and CDR2 YYREEE (reference sequence). The CDR3 DNA reads as TGTGCCAGCCCCTCCCCGACGGCGGGAGATCGCTACAATGAGCAGTTCTTC. As protein: CASPSPTAGDRYNEQFF.

V and J are TRBV19 and TRBJ1-5, with D perhaps matching TRBD1 (5 bases). The V gene's germline CDR1 is LNHDA and CDR2 SQIVND (reference sequence). The CDR3 has 15 residues. The ends were cut back, 9 bases at V and 0 bases at J, with 15 bases in the middle. The CDR3 loop reads CASSWGVDSNQPQHF. CDR3 nucleotide sequence: TGTGCCAGCTCCTGGGGGGTTGATAGCAATCAGCCCCAGCATTTT. Full variable domain (remainder filled in from reference TRBV19 and TRBJ1-5): DGGITQSPKYLFRKEGQNVTLSCEQNLNHDAMYWYRQDPGQGLRLIYYSQIVNDFQKGDIAEGYSVSREKKESFPLTVTSAQKNPTAFYLCASSWGVDSNQPQHFGDGTRLSIL.

V and J are TRBV2 and TRBJ2-7; 10 positions match TRBD1. The J segment lost 5 bases and the V segment lost 7 bases, leaving 8 bases of the junction unmatched. CDR3 size: 14 residues. Germline loops: CDR1 SNHLY, CDR2 FYNNEI. Here the CDR3 reads CASNSGQGRHEQYF. CDR3 bases: TGTGCCAGCAACTCGGGACAGGGGAGGCACGAGCAGTACTTC.

The chain is built from TRBV6-1 and TRBJ1-1; D perhaps matches TRBD1 (5 bases). Germline CDR1 is MNHNS and CDR2 is SASEGT. V lost 2 bases and J lost 7, with 17 bases in between. The CDR3 length is 15 residues. The CDR3 DNA reads TGTGCCAGCAGTGAATTACTCCTGGGGGGAGATGAAGCTTTCTTT. It is translated as CASSELLLGGDEAFF.

This rearrangement joins TRBV9 to TRBJ2-3; D may be TRBD1 (6 bases). The CDR3 runs 14 residues. Trimming stripped 0 bases from V and 3 bases from J, with 8 bases between. Germline V lookup: CDR1 SGDLS, CDR2 YYNGEE. CDR3 in amino acids: CASSVVRGTDTQYF. The CDR3 bases are TGTGCCAGCAGCGTAGTTAGGGGGACAGATACGCAGTATTTT.

The V call is TRBV30, the J call TRBJ2-1; D is ambiguous. Germline V gene sequence: CDR1 GTSNPN, CDR2 SVGIG (reference sequence). The V and J ends lost 8 bases and 7 bases respectively, with 12 bases between them. The CDR3 consists of 11 residues. CDR3: CAGVGANEQFF. The CDR3 DNA is TGTGCCGGAGTTGGCGCGAATGAGCAGTTCTTC.

The J gene is TRBJ1-1, the V gene TRBV27, with TRBD1 identical over 8 bases. This CDR3 is 14 amino acids long. Trimming cost V 3 bases and J 5 bases; bases outside gene matches: 5. Per the germline V gene, CDR1 is MNHEY and CDR2 is SMNVEV (reference sequence). CDR3 region: CASSFHRGATEAFF. The CDR3 DNA follows: TGTGCCAGCAGTTTCCACAGGGGGGCGACTGAAGCTTTCTTT.

V and J are TRBV6-5 and TRBJ1-1; D is unclear. The CDR3 extends over 12 amino acids. Between the trimmed V and J ends, which lost 1 base and 8 bases, there was a span of 8 bases. Germline CDR1 reads MNHEY; CDR2 reads SVGAGI. The CDR3 reads CASSYLSGEAFF. In DNA, the CDR3 is TGTGCCAGCAGTTACTTGTCGGGAGAAGCTTTCTTT.

The chain has TRBV6-5 and TRBJ2-7; TRBD1 agrees at 10 bases. Per germline, CDR1 MNHEY and CDR2 SVGAGI. CDR3 size: 14 residues. V lost 8 bases and J lost 7; bases outside the gene matches: 11. The CDR3 DNA sequence: TGTGCCAGCGGGAGGGGACAGGGGAGTTGGGAGCAGTACTTC. Protein sequence: CASGRGQGSWEQYF.

The V and J genes are TRBV28 and TRBJ2-7; D perhaps matches TRBD2 (5 bases). Per germline, CDR1 MDHEN and CDR2 SYDVKM. The CDR3 has 14 amino acids. The V gene lost 10 bases and the J gene lost 0 bases, with 16 bases spanning the gap. DNA for the CDR3: TGTGCCACCTCCCGGACGGGAAGCTCCTACGAGCAGTACTTC. This codes for CATSRTGSSYEQYF.

This clone was seen just once. CDR3 loop: CASSLQQGVRGYTF. Written as DNA, the CDR3 is TGTGCCTCCTCCTTACAACAGGGGGTTCGCGGCTACACCTTC. The chain joins TRBV30 to TRBJ1-2; 8 bases fit TRBD1. The germline gives CDR1 GTSNPN, CDR2 SVGIG (reference sequence). This CDR3 comprises 14 residues. Losses at the gene ends were 7 bases for V and 8 bases for J; bases not matched to a gene: 15.

The chain employs TRBV9 and TRBJ2-3; D is possibly TRBD1 (6 bases). The CDR3 is 16 residues long. Germline V lookup: CDR1 SGDLS, CDR2 YYNGEE. Trimming removed 4 bases at V and 3 bases at J, with 18 bases between. This chain's CDR3 is CASSPWPGAQTDTQYF. The CDR3 DNA sequence: TGTGCCAGCAGCCCATGGCCAGGGGCGCAGACAGATACGCAGTATTTT.

As to this clone: At one end, the junction sequence differs from germline, possibly due to a read error. The chain couples TRBV9 to TRBJ2-7; possible D gene TRBD2, 6 bases. The CDR3 has 13 amino acids. In germline, CDR1 is SGDLS, CDR2 YYNGEE. CDR3 amino acids: CASSVGDSNEQYF. As DNA, the CDR3 is TGTGCCAGCAGCGTGGGGGACTCCAACGAGCAGTACTTC.

The CDR3 sequence: CASSLQGQGRYTF. The CDR3 nucleotides read TGTGCCAGCAGCCTCCAGGGGCAGGGGCGCTACACCTTC. This chain links TRBV21-1 with TRBJ1-2; the D call in the table, TRBD1, was not verified against the DNA. TRBV21-1 represents a pseudogene. This CDR3 has 13 amino acids.

V and J are TRBV30 and TRBJ2-5; 10 bases line up with TRBD1. The ends lost 5 bases at V and 0 bases at J; junction bases unmatched: 3. This CDR3 is built from 14 residues. Germline V CDR1 and CDR2: GTSNPN, SVGIG (reference sequence). The CDR3 DNA reads as TGTGCCTGGGGGGGACAGGGGTACCAAGAGACCCAGTACTTC. It encodes CAWGGQGYQETQYF.

The chain uses TRBV6-5 and TRBJ2-7; D perhaps matches TRBD2 (5 bases). Trimming removed 11 bases from V and 0 bases from J, with 11 bases in between. This CDR3 spans 12 amino acids. Germline CDR1 reads MNHEY; CDR2 reads SVGAGI. In DNA, the CDR3 is TGTGCCTCTATAGCGTCCTCCTACGAGCAGTACTTC. It specifies CASIASSYEQYF.

This rearrangement joins TRBV5-1 to TRBJ2-1; 7 nucleotides line up with TRBD1. The V and J ends lost 4 bases and 6 bases, in that order; junction bases with no gene match: 10. CDR3 length: 15 residues. Germline values: CDR1 SGHRS, CDR2 YFSETQ. CDR3 in amino acids: CASSIQGGAFNEQFF. The DNA of the CDR3 is TGCGCCAGCAGCATACAAGGGGGCGCTTTCAATGAGCAGTTCTTC.